One T cell receptor (beta chain) is described in this entry. What it recognizes is unknown. A single record per CDR3 protein comes from TCRdb applying MiXCR to the RT-PCR reads. The sample lists hundreds of thousands of distinct CDR3 sequences; under 20% were seen once. This entry is derived from a study of response to subunit inactivated influenza vaccine. Broader study findings: The authors offered the suggestion that each seasonal influenza vaccination recruits few new T cells.

Trimming left V 8 bases short and J 7 bases short, with 14 bases between. This CDR3 is built from 13 residues. The sample was PBMCs from blood, taken about 5 days after vaccination. J is TRBJ1-4 and V is TRBV12-3 or TRBV12-4; D is possibly TRBD1 (5 bases). This receptor was obtained from a man aged 45-65 years who received an inactivated influenza vaccine. The CDR3 DNA is TGTGCCAGCCGCTCAGGGATTACTGAAAAACTGTTTTTT. Its protein is CASRSGITEKLFF.